This is a list of T cell receptor beta chains from one sample in a study of human T cells and chemical hapten exposure. TCRdb re-called the RACE reads with MiXCR, one entry per CDR3 protein. The sample lists some 42,000 distinct CDR3 sequences; 8% to 9% were seen once. The sequencing here drew on whole blood, taken in connection with sensitization to the hapten diphenylcyclopropenone (DPC). The receptors here all came from a woman in her thirties or forties with alopecia areata. Some clones in this sample may be carry-over from other donors' samples. The CDR3 runs from the conserved cysteine through the conserved F or W. A D gene is named only where the DNA matches it firmly.

cdr3_length: 12
d_call: -
v_call: TRBV25-1
j_call: TRBJ2-5
cdr3_aa: CASIDSLETQYF

cdr3_length: 13
d_call: TRBD2
v_call: TRBV12-3/TRBV12-4
j_call: TRBJ2-5
cdr3_aa: CASPVAGEETQYF

cdr3_length: 12
d_call: -
v_call: TRBV29-1
j_call: TRBJ2-2
cdr3_aa: CSGGWNTGELFF

cdr3_length: 13
d_call: TRBD2
v_call: TRBV29-1
j_call: TRBJ2-1
cdr3_aa: CSVVAGGLDEQFF

cdr3_length: 13
d_call: -
v_call: TRBV28
j_call: TRBJ1-5
cdr3_aa: CASSSGSNQPQHF

cdr3_length: 14
d_call: -
v_call: TRBV9
j_call: TRBJ2-7
cdr3_aa: CASSPQGWGYEQYF

cdr3_length: 13
d_call: -
v_call: TRBV5-4
j_call: TRBJ2-5
cdr3_aa: CASSPKVGETQYF

cdr3_length: 14
d_call: -
v_call: TRBV5-1
j_call: TRBJ2-5
cdr3_aa: CASSLRQFQETQYF

cdr3_length: 16
d_call: -
v_call: TRBV4-2
j_call: TRBJ2-2
cdr3_aa: CASNPSGGVEYGELFF

cdr3_length: 14
d_call: -
v_call: TRBV6-1
j_call: TRBJ2-7
cdr3_aa: CASSGSDSPYEQYF

cdr3_length: 14
d_call: TRBD2
v_call: TRBV3-1
j_call: TRBJ2-7
cdr3_aa: CASTRGTTSYEQYF

cdr3_length: 16
d_call: -
v_call: TRBV18
j_call: TRBJ1-1
cdr3_aa: CASSPLTTEKNTEAFF

cdr3_length: 16
d_call: TRBD1
v_call: TRBV18
j_call: TRBJ1-5
cdr3_aa: CASSPAGQGSNQPQHF

cdr3_length: 17
d_call: -
v_call: TRBV5-1
j_call: TRBJ2-5
cdr3_aa: CASSLGLTGFAQETQYF

cdr3_length: 14
d_call: -
v_call: TRBV5-1
j_call: TRBJ2-3
cdr3_aa: CASSTRTGTDTQYF

cdr3_length: 14
d_call: -
v_call: TRBV30
j_call: TRBJ1-2
cdr3_aa: CAWSPILKWSGYTF

cdr3_length: 15
d_call: -
v_call: TRBV4-3
j_call: TRBJ1-4
cdr3_aa: CASSQDFGGMGKLFF

cdr3_length: 18
d_call: -
v_call: TRBV9
j_call: TRBJ2-2
cdr3_aa: CASSPGHDVFSNTGELFF

cdr3_length: 11
d_call: -
v_call: TRBV29-1
j_call: TRBJ2-3
cdr3_aa: CSLREVDTQYF

cdr3_length: 13
d_call: TRBD2
v_call: TRBV5-6
j_call: TRBJ2-4
cdr3_aa: CASSQGLAGLWYF

cdr3_length: 15
d_call: TRBD1
v_call: TRBV7-3
j_call: TRBJ2-3
cdr3_aa: CASSEGQGGTDTQYF

cdr3_length: 16
d_call: -
v_call: TRBV10-3
j_call: TRBJ1-2
cdr3_aa: CAISSQTGTVNYGYTF

cdr3_length: 17
d_call: -
v_call: TRBV7-6
j_call: TRBJ1-3
cdr3_aa: CASSLAPLQLSGNTIYF

cdr3_length: 11
d_call: -
v_call: TRBV18
j_call: TRBJ1-1
cdr3_aa: CASSFMTEAFF

cdr3_length: 14
d_call: TRBD1
v_call: TRBV12-3/TRBV12-4
j_call: TRBJ1-5
cdr3_aa: CASSPNRGGQPQHF

cdr3_length: 16
d_call: -
v_call: TRBV4-1
j_call: TRBJ1-6
cdr3_aa: CASSQRDRNYNSPLHF

cdr3_length: 13
d_call: -
v_call: TRBV20-1
j_call: TRBJ1-1
cdr3_aa: CSARLTVGTEAFF

cdr3_length: 14
d_call: -
v_call: TRBV9
j_call: TRBJ1-3
cdr3_aa: CASSVEFSGNTIYF

cdr3_length: 13
d_call: -
v_call: TRBV6-2/TRBV6-3
j_call: TRBJ1-2
cdr3_aa: CASSYVPTYGYTF

cdr3_length: 16
d_call: -
v_call: TRBV6-5
j_call: TRBJ2-6
cdr3_aa: CASSLQAGTGANVLTF

cdr3_length: 14
d_call: -
v_call: TRBV5-1
j_call: TRBJ2-2
cdr3_aa: CASSYPQGTGELFF

cdr3_length: 15
d_call: TRBD2
v_call: TRBV9
j_call: TRBJ2-1
cdr3_aa: CASSGSGGLYNEQFF

cdr3_length: 16
d_call: TRBD1
v_call: TRBV19
j_call: TRBJ2-6
cdr3_aa: CASSRDSSSGANVLTF